Below, one TCR beta chain is given with its context. Original handling: Nucleated cell number was recorded as an estimate derived from reference gene primer amplification. Using immunoSEQ multiplex PCR, the repertoire was profiled, and TCRdb retains in-frame clones only, with some absent. The V and J calls and clone size were taken over from that table, and D and trimming were inferred from the DNA. The data contain about 290,000 clones, about 82% of them singletons. This sample was taken from a study of blood T cell repertoires in COVID-19. Background on the study: The United States, Italy and Spain provided the acute and convalescent COVID-19 samples. The cDNA or gDNA used as material had been derived from T cells, B-cell-depleted T cells, or PBMCs.

The CDR3 runs to 12 residues. The germline CDR1 and CDR2 sequences are MNHEY and SVGAGI. V was cut by 8 bases and J by 2 bases, with 9 bases left in between. This receptor was identified in a woman in her fifties or sixties with active or convalescent COVID-19. This chain uses TRBV6-5 with TRBJ2-5; no clear D. The sample taken for sequencing was peripheral blood. The CDR3 is CASLQIQETQYF. The DNA for the CDR3 is TGTGCCAGCCTACAGATACAAGAGACCCAGTACTTC.